This T cell receptor (beta chain) was sequenced in a study of T cell responses to AZD1222 COVID-19 vaccine. Study-level information: Second-dose timings of about 4 or about 12 weeks were pooled. Study-wide results and caveats: Reportedly, nearly half the spike-specific TCRs target unmutated variant regions. White British donors predominated, females outnumbered males, and clonal diversity was possibly underestimated.

Details on this clone: Its antigen is currently unknown.

Sequenced by immunoSEQ multiplex PCR; TCRdb stores in-frame clones only, minus some. The sample records tens of thousands of clones, around 83% being singletons. V was clipped by 3 bases and J by 3 bases; unmatched bases: 7. Germline V lookup: CDR1 MDHEN, CDR2 SYDVKM. The CDR3 sequence is 16 residues long. This clonotype was sampled from an adult in good health. The chain combines TRBV28 with TRBJ2-7; 11 nucleotides agree with TRBD1. The material sequenced was peripheral blood, taken on day 0 of AZD1222 vaccination. The CDR3 here is CASSFRPGTGGYEQYF. The CDR3 coding sequence is TGTGCCAGCAGTTTCCGCCCCGGGACAGGGGGCTACGAGCAGTACTTC.